These 6 T cell receptor beta chains were all obtained from the same sample, sequenced in a study of Ad26.COV2.S vaccination and SARS-CoV-2 variants. Sample treatment: around 19 received Ad26.COV2.S at low or high dose, single or two shots; five or six received placebo; per-sample allocation not given. On day 63 after the first injection, vaccine and placebo recipients gave samples. Sequencing used immunoSEQ multiplex PCR; TCRdb keeps in-frame clones, though not all of them. The data show 300,000 to 350,000 clones, 70% to 90% seen once. The starting material was peripheral blood, obtained in a trial of Ad26.COV2.S vaccine versus placebo. All receptors come from a person aged 18-65 years who received the Ad26.COV2.S COVID-19 vaccine or a placebo.

The genes are TRBV13 and TRBJ2-3, with TRBD2 identical over 8 bases. Germline CDR1 reads PRHDT; CDR2 reads FYEKMQ (reference sequence). The V and J ends lost 1 base and 14 bases, in that order; junction bases with no gene match: 5. The CDR3 is 12 amino acids. Here the CDR3 DNA reads TGTGCCAGCAGCTTAGATCGGGGGGGTATGTATTTT. It codes for CASSLDRGGMYF.

The rearrangement joins TRBV5-1 to TRBJ2-5; 7 nucleotides line up with TRBD1. V shed 3 bases and J 5 bases; nucleotides not matched to a gene: 10. The germline V gene encodes CDR1 SGHRS and CDR2 YFSETQ. CDR3 length equals 15 residues. The CDR3 reads CASSSNRGLAETQYF. Written as DNA, the CDR3 is TGCGCCAGCAGCTCCAACAGGGGCTTAGCGGAGACCCAGTACTTC. Full variable domain (outside the CDR3, taken from reference TRBV5-1 and TRBJ2-5): KAGVTQTPRYLIKTRGQQVTLSCSPISGHRSVSWYQQTPGQGLQFLFEYFSETQRNKGNFPGRFSGRQFSNSRSEMNVSTLELGDSALYLCASSSNRGLAETQYFGPGTRLLVL.

Concerning this clone: The same CDR3 can be traced to other DNA sequences in this sample. The chain couples TRBV9 to TRBJ1-1; D unresolved. Trimming removed 0 bases from V and 1 base from J, with 4 bases in between. Germline lookup yields CDR1 SGDLS and CDR2 YYNGEE. This CDR3 is 13 amino acids long. The CDR3 loop is CASSVASNTEAFF. CDR3 nucleotide sequence: TGTGCCAGCAGCGTAGCCTCGAACACTGAAGCTTTCTTT.

The chain has TRBV7-9 and TRBJ1-6; 10 bases are a match to TRBD1. Germline V gives CDR1 SEHNR, CDR2 FQNEAQ (reference sequence). This CDR3 comprises 18 residues. J gave up 9 bases and V 3 bases, and 14 bases lay outside the gene matches. In DNA, the CDR3 is TGTGCCAGCAGCTTGCCTCGGACCGACAGGGGGCGTACTTCACCCCTCCACTTT. It is translated as CASSLPRTDRGRTSPLHF.

This chain uses TRBV2 with TRBJ2-7, with 8 positions matching TRBD2. Per the germline V gene, CDR1 is SNHLY and CDR2 is FYNNEI. The CDR3 covers 14 residues. Trimming took 7 bases from V and 4 from J; bases not matched to a gene: 9. The CDR3 reads CASTPRAGAYEQYF. CDR3 bases: TGTGCCAGCACCCCCCGAGCGGGGGCGTACGAGCAGTACTTC.

The CDR3 is CASSPNLPDGTGELFF. The DNA for the CDR3 is TGTGCCAGCTCACCGAATCTACCGGACGGAACCGGGGAGCTGTTTTTT. V is TRBV18 and J is TRBJ2-2; D gene ambiguous. Trimming cost V 3 bases and J 5 bases, with 16 bases left between them. The CDR3 has 16 residues. In germline, CDR1 is KGHSH, CDR2 LQKENI.